This T cell receptor (beta chain) was recovered during a study of T cell repertoires in cytomegalovirus infection. On the study more broadly: Selection of CMV epitopes for the study included recently identified HLA-C-restricted and well-studied HLA-B-restricted ones. An indication of both CMV infection and matching HLA type came from public TCR beta signatures. Study-wide results and limits: It was HLA-C-restricted CMV-specific TCR beta clonotypes that dominated the response ex vivo. Public TCR beta family frequency separated CMV-and-HLA carriers, including in an independent cohort.

There are 15 residues in the CDR3. The trim removed 8 bases at V and 7 bases at J, leaving 16 bases unmatched. One entry per CDR3 protein results from TCRdb running MiXCR on the reads. Counted here are roughly 310,000 distinct CDR3 sequences, almost 30% occurring once; the ten biggest clones make up around 19%. About this clonotype: What it binds is not known.

The receptor was derived from a human donor in good health (CMV status not recorded). Some clones in this sample may be carry-over from other donors' samples. This chain connects TRBV5-3 to TRBJ1-2; 8 positions match TRBD1. TRBV5-3 qualifies as an ORF whose function is uncertain. The input for sequencing was cultured PBMCs, taken from culture after CMV antigen stimulation. In nucleotides, the CDR3 is TGTGCCAGCAGCCCGGACAGGGCTTACTCATCTGGCTACACCTTC. Amino acid sequence: CASSPDRAYSSGYTF.